The 26 T cell receptor beta chains presented below share a single source sample, sequenced in a study of CD8 T cells in ankylosing spondylitis. From the 5' RACE reads, TCRdb called clonotypes with MiXCR, one entry per CDR3 protein. The table includes almost 250,000 distinct CDR3 sequences, more than 25% detected once. Sequencing was performed on blood, either unsorted or a sorted T cell fraction (not recorded which). The receptors come from a male donor with ankylosing spondylitis or in good health (not recorded which).

The CDR3 loop reads CASSPRSVGTEAFF. In DNA form, the CDR3 reads TGTGCCAGCAGCCCACGGTCGGTCGGAACTGAAGCTTTCTTT. The chain uses TRBV3-1 and TRBJ1-1, with no clear D. CDR3 length: 14 amino acids. Between the trimmed V and J ends, which lost 4 bases and 5 bases, there was a span of 14 bases. The germline V gene encodes CDR1 LGHDT and CDR2 YNNKEL (reference sequence).

There are many counts of this clonotype. CDR3 in DNA: TGTGCCAGCAGTTACACCCCTCCCGGGACAGGGTTACATACGCAGTATTTT. Encoded protein: CASSYTPPGTGLHTQYF. This rearrangement joins TRBV6-5 to TRBJ2-3; TRBD1 aligns across 9 bases. This CDR3 region has 17 residues. Germline V lookup: CDR1 MNHEY, CDR2 SVGAGI. Losses at the gene ends were 2 bases for V and 7 bases for J; bases not matched to a gene: 13.

The chain joins TRBV5-5 to TRBJ2-1; TRBD2 matches at 9 bases. Germline loops: CDR1 SGHKS, CDR2 YYEKEE (reference sequence). The CDR3 contains 15 residues. V trimming: 1 base; J trimming: 9 bases; junction bases outside the gene matches: 8. The DNA of the CDR3 is TGTGCCAGCAGCTTGTACAGCGGGGGGATGAGTGAGCAGTTCTTC. It specifies CASSLYSGGMSEQFF.

The chain has TRBV20-1 and TRBJ2-5; the D gene is possibly TRBD2 (6 bases). Germline V CDR1 and CDR2: DFQATT, SNEGSKA (reference sequence). Trimming took off 6 bases at V and 4 bases at J, with 24 bases between the two ends. This CDR3 is 16 amino acids long. In DNA, the CDR3 is TGCAGTGCCGGAGAGTCGCCGACTAGTGTGACAGAGACCCAGTACTTC. It is translated as CSAGESPTSVTETQYF.

The table lists this clonotype with a few counts. V usage is TRBV29-1 and J usage is TRBJ2-7; no firm D call. This CDR3 is 12 amino acids long. Germline V lookup: CDR1 SQVTM, CDR2 ANQGSEA. V dropped 7 bases and J dropped 3 bases, with 13 bases sitting between them. CDR3 in DNA: TGCAGCGGGATAAGTTTGAGCTACGAGCAGTACTTC. This translates into CSGISLSYEQYF.

V and J are TRBV11-2 and TRBJ2-1, with 8 bases identical to TRBD1. CDR1 and CDR2 (germline): SGHAT, FQNNGV. After removal of 7 bases from V and 5 bases from J, the junction contained 4 bases not matched to a gene. The CDR3 is 13 amino acids. The chain's CDR3 is CASTQTGDNEQFF. The CDR3 bases are TGTGCCAGCACTCAGACAGGGGACAATGAGCAGTTCTTC.

The chain links TRBV2 to TRBJ1-1; D perhaps matches TRBD1 (6 bases). Trimming stripped 7 bases from V and 4 bases from J, with 13 bases between. Germline CDR1 SNHLY, CDR2 FYNNEI. The CDR3 is made up of 13 amino acids. This chain's CDR3 is CASTFQGSTEAFF. Written as DNA, the CDR3 is TGTGCCAGCACATTTCAGGGGTCCACTGAAGCTTTCTTT.

In its sample, this clonotype was seen a few times. The chain has TRBV12-3 or TRBV12-4 and TRBJ2-5; the match to TRBD2 covers 12 bases. Trimming removed 7 bases from V and 0 bases from J; junction bases left unmatched: 9. The length of the CDR3 is 17 residues. CDR3 coding DNA: TGTGCCAGCACACTAGCGGGGGGCCCAACGTACCAAGAGACCCAGTACTTC. Encoded protein: CASTLAGGPTYQETQYF.

This clonotype was recorded a few times. The CDR3 DNA follows: TGTGCCAGCAGTTACGGCGGGAGGGGACTATCCTACGAGCAGTACTTC. Translation: CASSYGGRGLSYEQYF. The chain joins TRBV6-5 to TRBJ2-7; TRBD2 matches 9 bases. The junction had 6 bases not matched to a gene; V was cut back by 2 bases and J by 1 base. The CDR3 loop spans 16 amino acids. Germline CDR1 is MNHEY and CDR2 is SVGAGI.

This clonotype has just a few counts. This chain joins TRBV29-1 and TRBJ2-2; D is unclear. This CDR3 spans 13 amino acids. Germline V gene sequence: CDR1 SQVTM, CDR2 ANQGSEA. V lost 7 bases, J lost 4 bases, and 13 bases lay in between. The CDR3 DNA sequence: TGCAGCGCCACACCCGCAAGCACCGGGGAGCTGTTTTTT. It specifies CSATPASTGELFF.

The chain links TRBV3-1 to TRBJ2-5; 7 bases are a match to TRBD2. CDR1 is LGHDT, CDR2 YNNKEL, per germline (reference sequence). V gave up 0 bases and J gave up 4 bases; unmatched junction bases: 5. The CDR3 is made up of 15 amino acids. The CDR3 region is CASSQDGLVVETQYF. The CDR3 DNA sequence: TGTGCCAGCAGCCAAGATGGACTAGTGGTAGAGACCCAGTACTTC.

The rearrangement uses TRBV28 and TRBJ2-5; D gene unclear. The ends were cut back, 3 bases at V and 2 bases at J, with 7 bases in the middle. Germline CDR1 MDHEN, CDR2 SYDVKM. The CDR3 is 13 residues long. Written as DNA, the CDR3 is TGTGCCAGCAGTTTTGGGCGGCAAGAGACCCAGTACTTC. Protein: CASSFGRQETQYF.

This chain joins TRBV5-1 and TRBJ1-2; tentatively, D is TRBD1 (6 bases). V was pared by 3 bases and J by 4 bases, with 10 bases between. The CDR3 loop spans 13 amino acids. Germline CDR1 is SGHRS and CDR2 is YFSETQ. The CDR3 here is CASSYDRTYGYTF. CDR3 nucleotides: TGCGCCAGCAGCTACGACAGGACCTATGGCTACACCTTC.

This clonotype was detected a few times. The V and J genes are TRBV20-1 and TRBJ2-1; TRBD2 matches at 9 bases. Trimming took 4 bases from V and 7 from J; bases not matched to a gene: 5. The germline gives CDR1 DFQATT, CDR2 SNEGSKA (reference sequence). The CDR3 extends over 13 amino acids. CDR3 nucleotides: TGCAGTGCTAAGACTAGCGGTAGGAATGAGCAGTTCTTC. This codes for CSAKTSGRNEQFF.

This clonotype turned up a few times. CDR3 amino acids: CASSFYYSAGTDTQYF. The CDR3 DNA sequence: TGTGCCAGCAGCTTCTATTACTCGGCGGGCACAGATACGCAGTATTTT. The chain carries TRBV7-2 and TRBJ2-3; D not resolved. Germline values: CDR1 SGHTA, CDR2 FQGNSA. The CDR3 covers 16 residues. V dropped 3 bases and J dropped 1 base, with 14 bases sitting between them.

This chain uses TRBV9 with TRBJ2-7; no definite D call. Per germline, CDR1 SGDLS and CDR2 YYNGEE. The V end was cut by 1 base, the J end by 4 bases, with 12 bases between. The CDR3 has 14 residues. DNA of the CDR3: TGTGCCAGCAGCGTACAGGAGCTTACTTACGAGCAGTACTTC. It yields the protein CASSVQELTYEQYF.

This chain connects TRBV5-6 to TRBJ2-5, with D possibly TRBD2 on 6 matching bases. V was cut by 4 bases and J by 1 base, with 14 bases left in between. Germline CDR1 and CDR2: SGHDT and YYEEEE. This CDR3 spans 15 amino acids. CDR3 sequence reads: CASSGTGTGQETQYF. The CDR3 DNA reads as TGTGCCAGCAGCGGAACCGGGACTGGCCAAGAGACCCAGTACTTC.

This clonotype was seen just once. V usage is TRBV20-1 and J usage is TRBJ1-1; 8 bases are shared with TRBD1. The germline gives CDR1 DFQATT, CDR2 SNEGSKA (reference sequence). The J segment lost 1 base and the V segment lost 2 bases, leaving 3 bases of the junction unmatched. The CDR3 extends over 14 amino acids. In DNA form, the CDR3 reads TGCAGTGCTAGAAGGGGACAGGAGAACACTGAAGCTTTCTTT. As protein: CSARRGQENTEAFF.

The chain carries TRBV4-2 and TRBJ2-3; D not resolved. The CDR3 spans 18 residues. The V end was cut by 0 bases, the J end by 0 bases, with 16 bases between. CDR1 is LGHNA and CDR2 is YNFKEQ in the germline V gene. For the CDR3, the DNA is TGTGCCAGCAGCCAAGATGACCTCCGAGCGTCTAGCACAGATACGCAGTATTTT. Its translation is CASSQDDLRASSTDTQYF.

This rearrangement joins TRBV20-1 to TRBJ2-3; TRBD2 might be the D (5 bases). This CDR3 contains 16 residues. Germline V CDR1 and CDR2: DFQATT, SNEGSKA (reference sequence). Trimming removed 5 bases from V and 3 bases from J, with 21 bases in between. The CDR3 region is CSAEGDRDDWTDTQYF. In DNA, the CDR3 is TGCAGTGCTGAGGGCGACCGGGATGATTGGACAGATACGCAGTATTTT.

This clonotype showed up many times. V and J are TRBV20-1 and TRBJ2-5; no firm D call. Germline values: CDR1 DFQATT, CDR2 SNEGSKA (reference sequence). Trimming left V 4 bases short and J 2 bases short, with 8 bases between. The CDR3 is 12 amino acids. CDR3 protein: CSATASQETQYF. The CDR3 coding sequence is TGCAGTGCTACCGCCTCGCAAGAGACCCAGTACTTC.

The genes are TRBV15 and TRBJ1-5, with TRBD1 matching over 7 bases. CDR1 is LNHNV and CDR2 is YYDKDF in the germline V gene (reference sequence). The V and J ends lost 0 bases and 1 base, in that order; junction bases with no gene match: 3. There are 16 residues in the CDR3. The CDR3 sequence is CATSRDQGQSNQPQHF. CDR3 DNA: TGTGCCACCAGCAGAGATCAGGGACAGAGCAATCAGCCCCAGCATTTT.

This clonotype was picked up a small number of times. This chain uses TRBV12-3 or TRBV12-4 with TRBJ2-1; 12 nucleotides line up with TRBD1. CDR3 length: 15 residues. The V and J ends lost 6 bases and 7 bases, in that order; junction bases with no gene match: 7. The DNA for the CDR3 is TGTGCCAGCAGGTCCGGGACAGGGGGCTTGAATGAGCAGTTCTTC. Encoded protein: CASRSGTGGLNEQFF.

This chain connects TRBV20-1 to TRBJ2-5; 10 bases match TRBD2. Germline V lookup: CDR1 DFQATT, CDR2 SNEGSKA (reference sequence). This CDR3 spans 18 amino acids. The ends lost 3 bases at V and 2 bases at J; junction bases unmatched: 15. As DNA, the CDR3 is TGCAGTGCTAGCGGGGGACTAGCGCCCAAGGGACTTCAAGAGACCCAGTACTTC. It encodes CSASGGLAPKGLQETQYF.

This clonotype was detected a few times. The chain combines TRBV20-1 with TRBJ2-7; D tentatively reads TRBD1 or TRBD2 (5 bases each). CDR3 size: 11 residues. The V end was cut by 6 bases, the J end by 6 bases, with 12 bases between. Germline values: CDR1 DFQATT, CDR2 SNEGSKA (reference sequence). CDR3 nucleotides: TGCAGTGCCTCGGACGGGACCGAGCAGTACTTC. Translating it yields CSASDGTEQYF.

The chain uses TRBV10-1 and TRBJ1-2, with 7 nucleotides matching TRBD1. V was clipped by 6 bases and J by 7 bases; unmatched bases: 5. The CDR3 consists of 12 residues. In germline, CDR1 is WNHNN, CDR2 SYGVQD (reference sequence). The CDR3 reads CASRDRPSGYTF. The CDR3 DNA sequence: TGCGCCAGCAGGGACAGGCCCAGTGGCTACACCTTC.